Listed below are T cell receptor beta chains from one sample, sequenced in a study of Ad26.COV2.S vaccination and SARS-CoV-2 variants. The data were produced by immunoSEQ multiplex PCR, yet TCRdb's version contains in-frame clones alone and is incomplete. The table shows roughly 150,000 clones, with roughly 88% occurring only once. Sequencing was performed on peripheral blood, taken after recovery from COVID-19. These receptor sequences come from a human donor who had recovered from COVID-19. CDR3s include the opening cysteine and the closing phenylalanine or tryptophan. A D gene is named only where the DNA matches it firmly. Clone size is stated in some rows and not others, as once, few, many or a class when expanded.

abundance	v_gene	d_gene	j_gene	CDR3aa	CDR3nt
-	TRBV23-1	-	TRBJ2-1	CASSPEGVADEQFF	TGCGCCAGCAGTCCGGAGGGGGTGGCGGATGAGCAGTTCTTC
once	TRBV27	-	TRBJ2-5	CASSFGLEETQYF	TGTGCCAGCAGTTTCGGACTGGAAGAGACCCAGTACTTC
-	TRBV5-6	TRBD1	TRBJ1-2	CASSLDDRGLLEYGYTF	TGTGCCAGCAGCTTGGACGACAGGGGGCTTCTGGAATATGGCTACACCTTC
-	TRBV2	-	TRBJ1-1	CASQSNGGAEAFF	TGTGCCAGCCAGAGCAATGGGGGCGCTGAAGCTTTCTTT
-	TRBV9	TRBD2	TRBJ2-5	CASSPRGLAGLQETQYF	TGTGCCAGCAGCCCGAGGGGTCTAGCGGGGCTCCAAGAGACCCAGTACTTC
-	TRBV27	-	TRBJ1-5	CASSEVAATGFQPQHF	TGTGCCAGCAGTGAAGTGGCTGCAACAGGGTTTCAGCCCCAGCATTTT
-	TRBV4-3	TRBD1	TRBJ2-2	CASSQDRQGSEAGELFF	TGCGCCAGCAGCCAAGACCGACAGGGTTCGGAGGCCGGGGAGCTGTTTTTT
few	TRBV2	-	TRBJ1-1	CASRRTNTEAFF	TGTGCCAGCAGACGAACGAACACTGAAGCTTTCTTT
-	TRBV6-5	-	TRBJ1-1	CASSYEGVNTEAFF	TGTGCCAGCAGTTACGAGGGGGTGAACACTGAAGCTTTCTTT
-	TRBV11-2	TRBD1	TRBJ2-5	CASSPRDSFQETQYF	TGTGCCAGCAGCCCCCGGGACAGTTTTCAAGAGACCCAGTACTTC
-	TRBV20-1	-	TRBJ1-1	CSARSRSKAFF	TGCAGTGCTAGGTCCAGATCCAAAGCTTTCTTT
-	TRBV4-1	TRBD2	TRBJ2-1	CASNPETSGPYNEQFF	TGCGCCAGCAACCCAGAGACTAGCGGGCCGTACAATGAGCAGTTCTTC
-	TRBV5-1	TRBD2	TRBJ2-3	CASSFERGPPTDTQYF	TGCGCCAGCAGCTTTGAGCGGGGGCCTCCCACAGATACGCAGTATTTT
-	TRBV30	TRBD1	TRBJ2-1	CAGRDRGYLRQFF	TGTGCCGGAAGGGACAGGGGCTACCTACGGCAGTTCTTC
-	TRBV5-8	-	TRBJ1-5	CASRPDARQPQHF	TGTGCCAGCAGACCTGACGCTCGTCAGCCCCAGCATTTT
-	TRBV27	TRBD1	TRBJ1-5	CASSPQGADQPQHF	TGTGCCAGCAGTCCACAGGGGGCGGATCAGCCCCAGCATTTT
-	TRBV27	-	TRBJ2-5	CASSRASRETQYF	TGTGCCAGCAGCAGGGCCTCACGGGAGACCCAGTACTTC
-	TRBV6-5	-	TRBJ1-1	CASRFVSSSEAFF	TGTGCCAGCAGATTCGTTAGTTCGAGTGAAGCTTTCTTT
few	TRBV28	-	TRBJ1-5	CASSLDPRGGQPQHF	TGTGCCAGCAGTTTAGACCCCAGGGGCGGTCAGCCCCAGCATTTT
-	TRBV5-1	-	TRBJ1-5	CASSLGPSGNQPQHF	TGCGCCAGCAGCTTGGGACCAAGTGGCAATCAGCCCCAGCATTTT
-	TRBV30	-	TRBJ2-2	CAWSAPTGWEELFF	TGTGCCTGGAGCGCCCCGACAGGCTGGGAGGAGCTGTTTTTT
-	TRBV7-2	-	TRBJ1-4	CATKVGDNNEKLFF	TGTGCCACCAAAGTGGGGGATAACAATGAAAAACTGTTTTTT
few	TRBV15	-	TRBJ2-1	CATSRGPHNEQFF	TGTGCCACCAGCAGAGGCCCCCACAATGAGCAGTTCTTC
-	TRBV25-1	-	TRBJ2-5	CASSARSGSSGQETQYF	TGTGCCAGCAGTGCGAGATCCGGGTCCAGTGGCCAAGAGACCCAGTACTTC
-	TRBV10-1	-	TRBJ1-3	CASSESGVSGNTIYF	TGCGCCAGCAGTGAGTCGGGAGTCTCTGGAAACACCATATATTTT
-	TRBV4-1	-	TRBJ2-7	CASSQGARDYEQYF	TGCGCCAGCAGCCAAGGGGCCAGGGACTACGAGCAGTACTTC
-	TRBV3-1/TRBV3-2	-	TRBJ2-7	CASANGVSYEQYF	TGTGCCAGCGCGAACGGGGTATCCTACGAGCAGTACTTC
-	TRBV19	-	TRBJ1-2	CASSAQQGNYGYTF	TGTGCCAGTAGTGCGCAACAGGGAAACTATGGCTACACCTTC
-	TRBV2	-	TRBJ2-7	CASSEIRVVLHEQYF	TGTGCCAGCAGTGAAATACGGGTTGTCCTCCACGAGCAGTACTTC
-	TRBV9	TRBD1	TRBJ1-2	CASSVGVLDRGDEANYGYTF	TGTGCCAGCAGCGTAGGGGTACTTGACAGGGGAGATGAGGCTAACTATGGCTACACCTTC
-	TRBV15	TRBD1	TRBJ1-1	CATSRGRQGLGTEAFF	TGTGCCACCAGCAGAGGTCGACAGGGTCTGGGGACTGAAGCTTTCTTT
-	TRBV7-9	TRBD2	TRBJ2-5	CATFSSGASETQYF	TGTGCCACCTTTTCGAGCGGGGCCTCTGAGACCCAGTACTTC
-	TRBV7-9	TRBD2	TRBJ2-3	CASSLGPSSGGKTDTQYF	TGTGCCAGCAGCTTAGGGCCCTCTAGCGGGGGGAAGACAGATACGCAGTATTTT
-	TRBV11-2	-	TRBJ1-1	CASSLAAEAFF	TGTGCCAGCAGCTTAGCTGCTGAAGCTTTCTTT
once	TRBV24-1	-	TRBJ2-5	CATSDAQGRGTQYF	TGTGCCACCAGTGACGCACAGGGTAGGGGGACCCAGTACTTC
-	TRBV20-1	-	TRBJ1-1	CSARGATEAFF	TGCAGTGCTAGAGGGGCGACTGAAGCTTTCTTT
-	TRBV27	TRBD1	TRBJ1-6	CASSSPGQGYSPLHF	TGTGCCAGCAGTTCACCGGGACAGGGATATTCACCCCTCCACTTT
-	TRBV3-1/TRBV3-2	TRBD2	TRBJ2-7	CASSRAGTTNEQYF	TGTGCCAGCAGTCGGGCCGGGACTACAAACGAGCAGTACTTC
-	TRBV7-8	-	TRBJ2-1	CASQRDGGNNEQFF	TGTGCCTCACAGAGGGACGGTGGGAACAATGAGCAGTTCTTC
few	TRBV7-9	-	TRBJ1-3	CASSQGLGSAGNTIYF	TGTGCCAGCAGCCAGGGGCTAGGGTCTGCTGGAAACACCATATATTTT
-	TRBV3-1/TRBV3-2	-	TRBJ1-6	CASSGTGYSPLHF	TGTGCCAGCAGCGGGACGGGTTATTCACCCCTCCACTTT
-	TRBV4-3	-	TRBJ2-7	CASSQVTGSYEQYF	TGCGCCAGCAGCCAAGTAACGGGCTCCTACGAGCAGTACTTC
-	TRBV7-8	-	TRBJ1-5	CASRLEVSNQPQHF	TGTGCCAGCAGGTTAGAAGTTAGCAATCAGCCCCAGCATTTT